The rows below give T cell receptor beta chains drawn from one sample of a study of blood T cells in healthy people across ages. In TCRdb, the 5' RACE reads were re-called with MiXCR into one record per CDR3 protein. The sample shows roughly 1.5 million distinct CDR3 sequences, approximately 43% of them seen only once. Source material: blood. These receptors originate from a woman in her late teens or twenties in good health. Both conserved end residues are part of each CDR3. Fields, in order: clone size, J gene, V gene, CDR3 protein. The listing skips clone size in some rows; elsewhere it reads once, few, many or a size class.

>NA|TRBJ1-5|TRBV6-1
CASSPRRDRGANQPQHF
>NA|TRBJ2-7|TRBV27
CASSSNTGPSYEQYF
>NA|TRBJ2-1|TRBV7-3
CASSLFPGTYNEQFF
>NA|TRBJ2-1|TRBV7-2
CASSGPGLANNEQFF
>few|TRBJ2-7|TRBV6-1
CASSVHRVAYEQYF
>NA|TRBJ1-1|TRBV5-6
CASGTGWVTEAFF
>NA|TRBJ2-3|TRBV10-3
CAISGGTSGSTDTQYF
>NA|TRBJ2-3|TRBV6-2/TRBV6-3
CASSYGWGRTQYF
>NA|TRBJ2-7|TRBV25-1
CASSAEGQYF
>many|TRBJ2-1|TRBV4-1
CASSHGTDNEQFF
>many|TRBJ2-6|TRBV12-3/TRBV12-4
CASSLPGANVLTF
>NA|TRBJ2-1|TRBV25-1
CASSVSGNNNEQFF
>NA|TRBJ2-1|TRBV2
CASSGYMSSYNEQFF
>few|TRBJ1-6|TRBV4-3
CASSQERGDNSPLHF
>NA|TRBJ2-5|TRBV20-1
CSARGTERRNEQYF
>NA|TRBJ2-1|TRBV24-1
CATSDRAPGGFHNEQFF
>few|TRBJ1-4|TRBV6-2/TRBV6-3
CASRQGGKLFF
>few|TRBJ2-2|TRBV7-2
CASFQGAGELFF
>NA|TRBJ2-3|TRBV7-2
CASSSRGPEQEPDTQYF
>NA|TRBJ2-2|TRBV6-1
CASSEASRVGELFF
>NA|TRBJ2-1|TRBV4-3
CASSQDLARGYEQFF
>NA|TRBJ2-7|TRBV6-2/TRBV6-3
CASTPTLAAIYEQYF
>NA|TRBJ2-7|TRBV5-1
CASSLDGQSSYEQYF
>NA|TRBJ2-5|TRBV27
CASKPVTGIQETQYF
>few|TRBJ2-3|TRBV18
CASAPGTDTQYF
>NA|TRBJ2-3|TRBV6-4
CASSSGGHTDTQYF
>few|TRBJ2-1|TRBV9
CASSVGSLLSYNEQFF
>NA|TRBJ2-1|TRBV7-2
CASSPRERGFNEQFF
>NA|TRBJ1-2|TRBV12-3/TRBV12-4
CASSLTVSGYTF
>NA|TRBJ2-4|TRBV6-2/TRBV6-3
CATSLVAKNIQYF
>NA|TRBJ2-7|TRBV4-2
CASSQDPHPGQSSDEQYF
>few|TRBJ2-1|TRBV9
CASSVGGAGHEQFF
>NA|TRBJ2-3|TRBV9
CASSASGSSGDTQYF
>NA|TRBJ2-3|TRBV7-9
CASRGQAPDTQYF
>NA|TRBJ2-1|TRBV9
CASSGQALGVYNEQFF
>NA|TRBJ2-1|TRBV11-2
CASSFDYRVEQFF
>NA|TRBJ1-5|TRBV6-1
CASSEGRSNQPQHF
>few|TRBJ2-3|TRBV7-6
CASSSRPGDTQYF
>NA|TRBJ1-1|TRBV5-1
CASSLDPPGSNTEAFF
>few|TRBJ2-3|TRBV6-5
CASSYSGMVSTDTQYF
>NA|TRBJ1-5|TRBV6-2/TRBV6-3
CASSYPPYRGNQPQHF
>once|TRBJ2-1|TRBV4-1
CASRKTAEREQFF
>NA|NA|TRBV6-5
CASSYPGPLETQYF
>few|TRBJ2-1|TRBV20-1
CSAGGTVTNEQFF
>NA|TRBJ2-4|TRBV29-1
CSVEVPSWEQYF
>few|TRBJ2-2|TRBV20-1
CSAPGTSVNTGELFF
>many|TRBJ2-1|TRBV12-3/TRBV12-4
CASSLIANEQFF
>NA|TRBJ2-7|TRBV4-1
CASSQDREQYF
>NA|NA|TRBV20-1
CSATIRYEQYF
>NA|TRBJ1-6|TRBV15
CATSRDGGGSPLHF
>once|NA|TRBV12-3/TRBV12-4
CASLGGGLETQYF
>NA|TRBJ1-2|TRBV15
CATSGGTDYGYTF
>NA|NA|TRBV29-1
CSIGQETQYF
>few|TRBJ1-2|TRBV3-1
CASSPEAQPNYGYTF
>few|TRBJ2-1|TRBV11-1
CASSPDRRLSDEQFF